Below, one TCR beta chain is given with its context. What this receptor recognizes is not known. Per-base quality was not reported, and no clone a single base away is much larger than it. Library preparation employed the immunoSEQ multiplex PCR assay. Under the source paper's analysis protocol: A statistical classification framework was built to diagnose cytomegalovirus status from the catalog of TCR beta chain sequences. TCRdb retrieved this table from immuneACCESS and kept in-frame rearrangements only. Not all clones are present; in checked studies, unresolved V genes account for under half, and no reason is known for the remainder. That table furnishes V, J and clone size, whereas the DNA furnished D and trimming. For this sample there are approximately 260,000 clones; approximately 86% appear just once. Roughly 1.2% of the sample is held by the ten biggest clonotypes. The donors belonged to the validation cohort of approximately 130 subjects, which was separate from the 666-subject first cohort.

The sample comes from a study of cytomegalovirus exposure and HLA in healthy donors (TCRdb year 2017). Turning to the overall study: According to a later analysis, one platform produced both the 110 or so validation repertoires and the approximately 670 repertoires of the first cohort. A separate validation cohort of approximately 120 different subjects was used in addition to the 666-subject first cohort. High-throughput TCR immunosequencing, statistical association of individual TCRs with disease status, and machine learning were combined to predict cytomegalovirus infection status. The aim of the study was to test whether cataloging public T cell receptors could identify signatures of past pathogen exposure. Points the paper makes about the study in general: Subsequent analysis determined that TCRs grouped into clusters in the first cohort also showed a tendency toward co-occurrence across the 130 or so validation repertoires, and approximately 94% of cluster scores exceeded 0. While some public TCRs were present in many individuals, most TCR sequences turned up only very rarely across donors. Cytomegalovirus status was reported to be diagnosed by the classifier with high specificity and sensitivity in both the original and validation cohorts. The authors suggested that the approach could potentially be extended to other disease states and immunological phenotypes. A total of around 150 TCR beta chains were listed by the study as associated with cytomegalovirus. The validation cohort had no HLA typing available for a later analysis, so co-occurrence within that cohort was assessed over all 110 or so repertoires. In vitro tests confirmed that a few of the cytomegalovirus-associated TCR beta chains recognize cytomegalovirus antigens.

V and J are trimmed by 1 base and 3 bases, and the gene matches miss 8 bases of the junction. CDR1 and CDR2 (SGHDT, YYEEEE) derive from the germline V gene. Inclusive of the bounding cysteine and phenylalanine, the CDR3 is 18 residues long. The retained sequence is limited to the CDR3, 54 bases, with the frame set at the first base. The sequence came from a woman in her twenties or thirties in good health and CMV-seropositive. The sequence joins TRBV5-6 to TRBJ2-6; TRBD1 matches 9 bases in the middle. Sequencing was carried out using PBMCs. The encoded CDR3 is CASSLMGTGWGGANVLTF. The DNA sequence is TGTGCCAGCAGCTTGATGGGGACAGGGTGGGGTGGGGCCAACGTCCTGACTTTC.